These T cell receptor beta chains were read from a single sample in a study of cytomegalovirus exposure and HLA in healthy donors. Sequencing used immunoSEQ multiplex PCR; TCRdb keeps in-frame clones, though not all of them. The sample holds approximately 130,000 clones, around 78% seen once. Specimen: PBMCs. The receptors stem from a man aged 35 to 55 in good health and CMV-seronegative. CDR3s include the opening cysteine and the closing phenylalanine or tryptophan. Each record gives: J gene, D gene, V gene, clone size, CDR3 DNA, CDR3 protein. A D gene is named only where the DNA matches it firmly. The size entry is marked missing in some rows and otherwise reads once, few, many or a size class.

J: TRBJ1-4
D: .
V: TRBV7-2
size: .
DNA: TGTGCCAGCAGCTTACTCAGTAATGAAAAACTGTTTTTT
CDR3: CASSLLSNEKLFF

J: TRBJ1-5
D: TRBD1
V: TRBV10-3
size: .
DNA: TGTGCCATCAAACAGGGGGCAGGGCAGCCCCAGCATTTT
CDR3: CAIKQGAGQPQHF

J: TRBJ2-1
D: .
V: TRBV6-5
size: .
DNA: TGTGCCAGCAGCCGGCGGTCTTACAATGAGCAGTTCTTC
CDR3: CASSRRSYNEQFF

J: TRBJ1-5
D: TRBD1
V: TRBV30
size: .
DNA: TGTGCCTGGAGTGGGCAGGGGGATCAGCCCCAGCATTTT
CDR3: CAWSGQGDQPQHF

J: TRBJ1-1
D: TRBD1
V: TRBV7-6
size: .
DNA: TGTGCCAGCAGCTCAGGGGGCGCCGGCACTGAAGCTTTCTTT
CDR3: CASSSGGAGTEAFF

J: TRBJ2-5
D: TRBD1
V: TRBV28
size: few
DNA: TGTGCCAGCAGTTTATTCGCCTTGAGGACAGGGGGTAAAGAGACCCAGTACTTC
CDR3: CASSLFALRTGGKETQYF

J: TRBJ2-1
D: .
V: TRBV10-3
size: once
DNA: TGTGCCATCAGTGAAAGTGGGAGAGGAGACAATGAGCAGTTCTTC
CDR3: CAISESGRGDNEQFF

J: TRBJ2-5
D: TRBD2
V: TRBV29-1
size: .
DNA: TGCAGCGTCGAAGCTGGACTAGCGGGGGGTCAAGAGACCCAGTACTTC
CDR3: CSVEAGLAGGQETQYF

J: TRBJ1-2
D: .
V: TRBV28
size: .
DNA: TGTGCCAGCAACAGCCCCACAGGGTCCTTTAACTATGGCTACACCTTC
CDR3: CASNSPTGSFNYGYTF

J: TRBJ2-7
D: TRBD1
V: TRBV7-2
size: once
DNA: TGTGCCAGCAGCGTGGGACAGGGTGCGAGGTCCTACGAGCAGTACTTC
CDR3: CASSVGQGARSYEQYF

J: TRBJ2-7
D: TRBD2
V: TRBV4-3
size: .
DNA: TGCGCCAGCAGCCAAGATAGGGGTAGCGGGTCCTACGAGCAGTACTTC
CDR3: CASSQDRGSGSYEQYF

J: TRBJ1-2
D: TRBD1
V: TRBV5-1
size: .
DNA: TGCGCCAGCAGCTTGCCATACCTGACCAGACAGGGATCGTTCTATGGCTACACCTTC
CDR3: CASSLPYLTRQGSFYGYTF

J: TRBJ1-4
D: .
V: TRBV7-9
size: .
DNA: TGTGCCAGCAGCGCCTGGGACTTCCCTTCGGAAAAACTGTTTTTT
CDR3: CASSAWDFPSEKLFF

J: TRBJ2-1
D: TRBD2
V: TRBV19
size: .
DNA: TGTGCCAGTAGTTACCTAGCGGGGGGCTTCAATGAGCAGTTCTTC
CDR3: CASSYLAGGFNEQFF

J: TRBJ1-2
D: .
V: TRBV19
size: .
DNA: TGTGCCAGTAGCAGGAGGGGCAACTATGGCTACACCTTC
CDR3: CASSRRGNYGYTF

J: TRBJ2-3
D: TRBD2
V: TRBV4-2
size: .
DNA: TGTGCCAGCAGCCAAGCTCCCGGGACTAGCGGTTACGAGGGGGTAGATACGCAGTATTTT
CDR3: CASSQAPGTSGYEGVDTQYF

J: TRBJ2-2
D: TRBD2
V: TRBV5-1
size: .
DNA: TGCGCCAGCAGCTGGAGTACTTGGCTAGCGGACACCGGGGAGCTGTTTTTT
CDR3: CASSWSTWLADTGELFF